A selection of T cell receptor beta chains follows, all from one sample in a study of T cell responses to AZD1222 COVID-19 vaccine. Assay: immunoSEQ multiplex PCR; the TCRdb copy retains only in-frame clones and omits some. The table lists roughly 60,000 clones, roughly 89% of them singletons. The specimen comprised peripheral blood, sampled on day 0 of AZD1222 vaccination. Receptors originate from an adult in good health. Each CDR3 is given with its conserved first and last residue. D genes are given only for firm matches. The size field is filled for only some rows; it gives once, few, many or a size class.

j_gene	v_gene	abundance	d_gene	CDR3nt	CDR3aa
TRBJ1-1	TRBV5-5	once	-	TGTGCCAGCAGCTTGACGGGTGAAGCTTTCTTT	CASSLTGEAFF
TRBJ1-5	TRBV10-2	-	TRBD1	TGCGCCAGTACCCAGGGGGCAGGTCAGCCCCAGCATTTT	CASTQGAGQPQHF
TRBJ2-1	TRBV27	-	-	TGTGCCAGCAGTCTGCACGATCCAAACAATGAGCAGTTCTTC	CASSLHDPNNEQFF
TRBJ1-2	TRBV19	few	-	TGTGCCAGTAGTTGGGAGGTTTTGACTTCTTACTATGGCTACACCTTC	CASSWEVLTSYYGYTF
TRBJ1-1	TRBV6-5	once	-	TGTGCCAGCAGTTCCACAGGGCGTAGGGTAGCTTTCTTT	CASSSTGRRVAFF
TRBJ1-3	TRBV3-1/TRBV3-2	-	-	TGTGCCAGCAGCCAGACGCACTCTGGAAACACCATATATTTT	CASSQTHSGNTIYF
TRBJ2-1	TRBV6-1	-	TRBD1	TGTGCCAGCAGTGAAGGGTCGACAGGGTTCAATGAGCAGTTCTTC	CASSEGSTGFNEQFF
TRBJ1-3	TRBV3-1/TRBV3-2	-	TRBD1	TGTGCCAGCAGCCCCGGGACAGGGGGTAACACCATATATTTT	CASSPGTGGNTIYF
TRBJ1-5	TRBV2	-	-	TGTGCCAGCAGTGACGTGGGTTGGGATAGCAATCAGCCCCAGCATTTT	CASSDVGWDSNQPQHF
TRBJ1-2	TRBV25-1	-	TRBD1	TGTGCCAGCAGTGAGACAGGGGGAAAGGATGGCTACACCTTC	CASSETGGKDGYTF
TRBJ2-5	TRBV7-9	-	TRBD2	TGTGCCAGCAGCTACGGACTAGCGGGGGAGACCCAGTACTTC	CASSYGLAGETQYF
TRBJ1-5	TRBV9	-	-	TGTGCCAGCAGCGTGGGGACGGGAGGGAATCAGCCCCAGCATTTT	CASSVGTGGNQPQHF
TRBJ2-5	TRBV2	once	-	TGTGCCAGCAGTGTCCAGGGTGTTGGGCAAGAGACCCAGTACTTC	CASSVQGVGQETQYF
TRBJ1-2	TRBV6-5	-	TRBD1	TGTGCCAGCAGCCGGGGACAGGGCCTTGGCTACACCTTC	CASSRGQGLGYTF
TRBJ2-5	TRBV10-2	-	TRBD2	TGCGCCAGCAGTAGCGGGGGGGCCGGAGAGACCCAGTACTTC	CASSSGGAGETQYF
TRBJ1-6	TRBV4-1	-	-	TGCGCCAGCAGCCAAGATTTGACAGGCGGTAATTCACCCCTCCACTTT	CASSQDLTGGNSPLHF
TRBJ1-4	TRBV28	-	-	TGTGCCAGCAGCTTTCGAGAAAAACTGTTTTTT	CASSFREKLFF
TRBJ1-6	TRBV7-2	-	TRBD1	TGTGCCAGCGCCCCCCGGCCGGGACAGGGGACTTCACCCCTCCACTTT	CASAPRPGQGTSPLHF
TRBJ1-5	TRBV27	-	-	TGTGCCAGCAGTTTAATGGCAGCCGGGAATTTGGAGCCCCAGCATTTT	CASSLMAAGNLEPQHF
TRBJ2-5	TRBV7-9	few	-	TGTGCCAGCAGCAAGGGGGAGAGGACAGCATCAGAGACCCAGTACTTC	CASSKGERTASETQYF
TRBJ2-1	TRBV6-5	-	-	TGTGCCAGCAGTTACTCGAAGATCGCGTATGAGCAGTTCTTC	CASSYSKIAYEQFF
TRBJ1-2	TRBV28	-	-	TGTGCCAGCAGTCCGGGCAGGGGCAGTGGCTACACCTTC	CASSPGRGSGYTF
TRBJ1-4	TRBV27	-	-	TGTGCCAGCAGCCGGACAGACTCAACTAATGAAAAACTGTTTTTT	CASSRTDSTNEKLFF
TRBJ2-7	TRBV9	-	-	TGTGCCAGCAGCGTAGCCCCCGGGGGATCCTACGAGCAGTACTTC	CASSVAPGGSYEQYF
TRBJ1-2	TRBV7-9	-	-	TGTGCCAGCACTCTAAGGGGAGACGACTATGGCTACACCTTC	CASTLRGDDYGYTF
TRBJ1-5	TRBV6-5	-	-	TGTGCCAGCAGTTTTCAGGGCCAGCCCCAGCATTTT	CASSFQGQPQHF
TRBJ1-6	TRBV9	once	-	TGTGCCAGCAGCCCCAATAGTTCCCCCTATAATTCACCCCTCCACTTT	CASSPNSSPYNSPLHF
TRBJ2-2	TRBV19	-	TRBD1	TGTGCCAGTAGAGGGGGCTCGGGGACCGGGGAGCTGTTTTTT	CASRGGSGTGELFF
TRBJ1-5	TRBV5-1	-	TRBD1	TGCGCCAGCAGCTTGGGGGGACAGTATAGCAATCAGCCCCAGCATTTT	CASSLGGQYSNQPQHF
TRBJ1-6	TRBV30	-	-	TGTGCCTGGAACACGGGATTATATAATTCACCCCTCCACTTT	CAWNTGLYNSPLHF
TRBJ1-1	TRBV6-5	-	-	TGTGCCAGCAGCTTGACAAACATGAACACTGAAGCTTTCTTT	CASSLTNMNTEAFF
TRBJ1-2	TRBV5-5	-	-	TGTGCCAGCAGCAGGGACCTCCGCGGGTTTAACTATGGCTACACCTTC	CASSRDLRGFNYGYTF
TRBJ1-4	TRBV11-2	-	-	TGTGCCAGCAGCTTAGCGGCGGTATTAAATGAAAAACTGTTTTTT	CASSLAAVLNEKLFF
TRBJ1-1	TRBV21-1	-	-	TGTGCCAGCGGGGCCGTCGGGGCGGCTTTCTTT	CASGAVGAAFF
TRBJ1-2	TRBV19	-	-	TGTGCCAGTAGTGTGGGACGGGGACGCTATGGCTACACCTTC	CASSVGRGRYGYTF
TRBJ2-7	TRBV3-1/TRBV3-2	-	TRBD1	TGTGCCAGCAGCCAAGATCCCGGACAGGGCTCCTACGAGCAGTACTTC	CASSQDPGQGSYEQYF
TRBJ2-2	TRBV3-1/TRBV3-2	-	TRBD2	TGTGCCAGCAGCCAAGGCACCAGCGGGGGGGCGAACACCGGGGAGCTGTTTTTT	CASSQGTSGGANTGELFF